Sequencing of this T cell receptor beta chain was carried out in a study of shared T cell receptors in the human thymus. Data came from immunoSEQ multiplex PCR; TCRdb stores just in-frame clones and leaves some out. The data show more than 300,000 clones, 85% to 95% seen once. The specimen sequenced was thymocytes. This TCR was recovered from a human donor.

In nucleotides, the CDR3 is TGTGCCAGCAGCCAGAGCGGGACTCACAATGAGCAGTTCTTC. Translating it yields CASSQSGTHNEQFF. This chain connects TRBV4-2 to TRBJ2-1; 7 nucleotides align to TRBD2. This CDR3 contains 14 residues. In germline, CDR1 is LGHNA, CDR2 YNFKEQ. V dropped 3 bases and J dropped 5; count of bases not matched to a gene: 4.